The 16 T cell receptor beta chains below come from one sample, sequenced in a study of blood T cells in healthy people across ages. The second PCR ran roughly 6 to 11 cycles with a sample-barcoded 5' primer and J-beta primers. TCRdb reanalysed the 5' RACE reads using MiXCR and keeps one entry per CDR3 protein. The table has roughly 860,000 distinct CDR3 sequences, less than 80% seen once. Sequencing used blood. These receptors originate from a young man in good health.

The gene calls are TRBV6-2 or TRBV6-3 and TRBJ2-4; D assignment may be TRBD1 or TRBD2 (5 bases each). Germline V gene data show CDR1 as MNHEY and CDR2 as SVGEGT. The CDR3 consists of 15 residues. Deletions cut 6 bases from V and 0 bases from J, with 12 bases between. CDR3 coding DNA: TGTGCCAGCAGCCAGGGACGGCGAGCCAAAAACATTCAGTACTTC. It is translated as CASSQGRRAKNIQYF.

There are a few counts of this clonotype. The chain has TRBV20-1 and TRBJ2-7, with 9 bases that match TRBD1. From germline, CDR1 is DFQATT and CDR2 SNEGSKA (reference sequence). The CDR3 consists of 15 residues. Trimming took 3 bases from V and 1 from J; bases not matched to a gene: 7. The CDR3: CSASSGQGVSYEQYF. The CDR3 DNA is TGCAGTGCTAGTTCGGGACAGGGTGTATCCTACGAGCAGTACTTC.

The chain couples TRBV29-1 to TRBJ2-7; the match to TRBD1 covers 11 bases. The germline CDR1 and CDR2 sequences are SQVTM and ANQGSEA. V dropped 7 bases and J dropped 4; count of bases not matched to a gene: 12. The CDR3 is 15 residues long. CDR3 sequence: CSAERGDRGTYEQYF. In nucleotides, the CDR3 is TGCAGCGCCGAAAGGGGGGACAGGGGGACGTACGAGCAGTACTTC.

The V call is TRBV29-1, the J call TRBJ1-4; TRBD1 might be the D (5 bases). The CDR3 runs 13 residues. Germline V gene lookup returns CDR1 SQVTM and CDR2 ANQGSEA. V was clipped by 7 bases and J by 3 bases, with 12 bases between them. The DNA for the CDR3 is TGCAGCGGCGTTCCGGGGCCTAATGAAAAACTGTTTTTT. This codes for CSGVPGPNEKLFF.

This clonotype occurred once. This chain uses TRBV7-2 with TRBJ2-5; 10 positions match TRBD2. The CDR3 extends over 16 amino acids. Germline loops: CDR1 SGHTA, CDR2 FQGNSA. Trimming removed 5 bases from V and 5 bases from J; junction bases left unmatched: 11. CDR3 protein: CASSDPPSGGLETQYF. CDR3 nucleotides: TGTGCCAGCAGCGACCCCCCTAGCGGGGGACTGGAGACCCAGTACTTC.

The genes are TRBV12-3 or TRBV12-4 and TRBJ1-2; D unclear. CDR3 length equals 14 residues. V lost 3 bases to trimming and J lost 7 bases, with 15 bases between them. Here the CDR3 reads CASSFLERVGGYTF. DNA of the CDR3: TGTGCCAGCAGTTTTCTGGAACGGGTCGGTGGCTACACCTTC.

The V call is TRBV2, the J call TRBJ2-1; D may be TRBD1 (6 bases). The CDR3 extends over 16 amino acids. V lost 6 bases to trimming and J lost 9 bases, with 24 bases between them. Germline V gene data show CDR1 as SNHLY and CDR2 as FYNNEI. CDR3: CASRRDTTGAPGEQFF. CDR3 in DNA: TGTGCCAGCAGGAGGGACACAACTGGGGCCCCGGGTGAGCAGTTCTTC.

This rearrangement joins TRBV11-2 to TRBJ2-5; 9 nucleotides line up with TRBD2. Germline lookup yields CDR1 SGHAT and CDR2 FQNNGV. The CDR3 spans 20 residues. The V gene end was trimmed by 4 bases and the J gene end by 5 bases; junction bases not matched to a gene: 23. The CDR3: CASSSRYFLAAGGPDETQYF. The CDR3 DNA is TGTGCCAGCAGCTCCCGTTATTTTTTAGCTGCGGGGGGGCCGGATGAGACCCAGTACTTC. Filled out from reference TRBV11-2 and TRBJ2-5, the complete variable domain reads EAGVAQSPRYKIIEKRQSVAFWCNPISGHATLYWYQQILGQGPKLLIQFQNNGVVDDSQLPKDRFSAERLKGVDSTLKIQPAKLEDSAVYLCASSSRYFLAAGGPDETQYFGPGTRLLVL.

This sequence joins TRBV9 and TRBJ1-1, with unresolved D. CDR3 length: 14 amino acids. CDR1 is SGDLS and CDR2 is YYNGEE in the germline V gene. V lost 3 bases, J lost 0 bases, and 9 bases lay in between. DNA of the CDR3: TGTGCCAGCAGCGCCCACGCCCTGAACACTGAAGCTTTCTTT. This translates into CASSAHALNTEAFF.

This clonotype showed up just once. The rearrangement joins TRBV4-2 to TRBJ2-3, with TRBD1 matching over 8 bases. This CDR3 is built from 17 residues. Germline loops: CDR1 LGHNA, CDR2 YNFKEQ. J was trimmed by 1 base and V by 1 base; bases with no gene match: 7. The CDR3 spells CASSQGVSGQGTDTQYF. The CDR3 nucleotides are TGTGCCAGCAGCCAAGGGGTATCGGGACAGGGCACAGATACGCAGTATTTT.

This clonotype was counted only a few times. CDR3 DNA: TGTGCCAGCAGAGGGACAGGGTCTTCCCACGAGCAGTACTTC. Protein product: CASRGTGSSHEQYF. The chain recombines TRBV12-3 or TRBV12-4 with TRBJ2-4; 9 bases are a match to TRBD1. The closer fit of TRBJ2-7 to the DNA end suggests the J call may be wrong. The CDR3 is 14 amino acids.

Ten or more counts support this clonotype. This chain uses TRBV7-2 with TRBJ2-1, with 10 bases lining up with TRBD2. There are 17 residues in the CDR3. The V segment lost 5 bases and the J segment 0 bases; nucleotides outside the gene matches: 7. CDR1 is SGHTA and CDR2 is FQGNSA in the germline V gene. DNA of the CDR3: TGTGCCAGCAGCATTTCTAGCGGGGGCCTCTCCTACAATGAGCAGTTCTTC. Translating gives CASSISSGGLSYNEQFF.

The gene calls are TRBV4-2 and TRBJ2-1; 14 nucleotides match TRBD2. TRBJ2-7 explains the end of the DNA better; the J call may be wrong. The CDR3 is 18 amino acids. The germline V gene has CDR1 LGHNA and CDR2 YNFKEQ. This CDR3 is CASSQGETSGGAVVEQYF. CDR3 nucleotides: TGTGCCAGCAGCCAAGGAGAGACTAGCGGGGGGGCCGTTGTCGAGCAGTACTTC.

This clonotype occurred once. This sequence joins TRBV10-3 and TRBJ2-7; D perhaps matches TRBD2 (5 bases). This CDR3 is built from 15 residues. The germline gives CDR1 ENHRY, CDR2 SYGVKD. The V gene lost 3 bases and the J gene lost 0 bases, with 12 bases spanning the gap. The CDR3 region has the DNA TGTGCCATCAGTGAACCTTCGGGGAACTCCTACGAGCAGTACTTC. This translates into CAISEPSGNSYEQYF.

Regarding this clonotype: One junction end does not reproduce the germline sequence, and a read error may be involved. The genes are TRBV25-1 and TRBJ2-3, with 7 bases aligning to TRBD2. The germline V gene encodes CDR1 MGHDK and CDR2 SYGVNS. CDR3 length equals 16 residues. The chain's CDR3 is CTSSDLGLLEADTQYF. The CDR3 DNA is TGTACCAGCAGTGACCTGGGACTACTAGAGGCAGATACGCAGTATTTT.

The V call is TRBV9, the J call TRBJ1-4, with a tentative D call TRBD1 (6 bases). The CDR3 has 13 residues. Germline CDR1 is SGDLS and CDR2 is YYNGEE. Deletions cut 4 bases from V and 6 bases from J, with 10 bases between. CDR3 region: CASSPRGDEKLFF. The CDR3 nucleotides read TGTGCCAGCAGCCCAAGGGGGGATGAAAAACTGTTTTTT.